Included here is one T cell receptor beta chain sequence, with context. The antigen is not known. Use of 60 Vbeta and 13 Jbeta primers characterized the PCR. Profiling relied on immunoSEQ multiplex PCR, and the TCRdb table lists in-frame clones only, not all of them. The sample lists fewer than 150,000 clones, around 77% occurring once. With V trimmed by 5 bases and J by 4 bases, 9 bases remained unmatched. The germline CDR1 and CDR2 sequences are SEHNR and FQNEAQ (reference sequence). This CDR3 spans 17 amino acids. The data were taken from a study of cytomegalovirus exposure and HLA in healthy donors. The study, taken as a whole, reports: Most CMV-associated TCR beta chains were later found to appear HLA-restricted. In a later analysis, at a false discovery rate of 0.05, 15,000 to 20,000 TCR beta sequences were associated with HLA alleles.

The chain has TRBV7-9 and TRBJ2-1; 12 bases agree with TRBD2. The receptor's source is a woman aged 25 to 39 in good health and CMV-seropositive. Input material: PBMCs. CDR3 protein: CASSRRTSGILYNEQFF. The CDR3 DNA is TGTGCCAGCAGCCGACGGACTAGCGGGATCCTTTACAATGAGCAGTTCTTC.